Following are 21 T cell receptor beta chains from one sample sequenced in a study of T cell responses to AZD1222 COVID-19 vaccine. Assay used: immunoSEQ multiplex PCR; TCRdb lists only in-frame clones, some missing. In the table there are approximately 120,000 clones, around 90% of which are singletons. The sample consisted of peripheral blood, taken 28 days after the second AZD1222 dose. The receptors shown here come from an adult who received the AZD1222 COVID-19 vaccine.

V gene TRBV10-3 combines with J gene TRBJ1-1; no reliable D call. V lost 2 bases and J 7 bases, leaving 14 bases between the germline ends. Germline CDR1 ENHRY, CDR2 SYGVKD. This CDR3 has 14 amino acids. The CDR3 reads CAISEAARWGEAFF. In DNA form, the CDR3 reads TGTGCCATCAGTGAGGCAGCCCGTTGGGGTGAAGCTTTCTTT.

This chain links TRBV5-1 with TRBJ2-3; D may be TRBD1 (6 bases). Trimming cost V 5 bases and J 4 bases, with 23 bases left between them. Germline CDR1 reads SGHRS; CDR2 reads YFSETQ. The length of the CDR3 is 17 residues. In DNA, the CDR3 is TGCGCCAGCAGGAGGTCTTCCACCACCCCAGGGGCAGATACGCAGTATTTT. This gives the protein CASRRSSTTPGADTQYF.

J is TRBJ2-1 and V is TRBV6-6; D not certain. Germline lookup yields CDR1 MNHNY and CDR2 SVGAGI (reference sequence). Trimming cost V 0 bases and J 8 bases, with 11 bases left between them. This CDR3 contains 14 residues. The CDR3 loop reads CASSYSVERHEQFF. In DNA form, the CDR3 reads TGTGCCAGCAGTTACTCCGTCGAAAGACATGAGCAGTTCTTC.

The genes are TRBV4-1 and TRBJ2-1; unclear D gene. Germline values: CDR1 MGHRA, CDR2 YSYEKL. The CDR3 extends over 14 amino acids. The V and J ends lost 0 bases and 6 bases respectively, with 9 bases between them. CDR3 bases: TGCGCCAGCAGCCAAGATATGGTGGCCAATGAGCAGTTCTTC. It codes for CASSQDMVANEQFF.

The chain recombines TRBV7-2 with TRBJ2-1, with 11 nucleotides matching TRBD1. Unmatched junction bases numbered 2, after V lost 3 bases and J lost 4 bases. The CDR3 runs 15 residues. In germline, CDR1 is SGHTA, CDR2 FQGNSA. CDR3 protein: CASSFGQGAYNEQFF. CDR3 coding DNA: TGTGCCAGCAGCTTCGGACAGGGGGCTTACAATGAGCAGTTCTTC.

The chain is built from TRBV29-1 and TRBJ2-1; 8 nucleotides line up with TRBD1. The germline V gene encodes CDR1 SQVTM and CDR2 ANQGSEA. The CDR3 is 12 residues long. Losses at the gene ends were 5 bases for V and 9 bases for J; bases not matched to a gene: 6. The CDR3 loop is CSVRQGIPEQFF. CDR3 DNA sequence: TGCAGCGTTAGACAGGGGATTCCTGAGCAGTTCTTC.

This clone showed up just once. The rearrangement uses TRBV3-1 (or the pseudogene TRBV3-2) and TRBJ1-2; a possible D gene is TRBD1 (6 bases). Trimming shortened V by 4 bases and J by 8 bases, and 17 bases separated the two germline ends. The CDR3 spans 14 residues. Germline assignment: CDR1 LGHDT and CDR2 YNNKEL (reference sequence). The DNA of the CDR3 is TGTGCCAGCAGCCTCCGCTTACAGGGCGGCGGCTACACCTTC. This gives the protein CASSLRLQGGGYTF.

This rearrangement joins TRBV2 to TRBJ2-7; tentatively, D is TRBD2 (6 bases). V lost 8 bases to trimming and J lost 4 bases, with 15 bases between them. The germline V gene has CDR1 SNHLY and CDR2 FYNNEI. CDR3 length: 13 amino acids. The CDR3 sequence: CASGGSGLYEQYF. As DNA, the CDR3 is TGTGCCAGCGGGGGTAGCGGATTGTACGAGCAGTACTTC.

The rearrangement links TRBV5-6 to TRBJ1-6, with 12 bases lining up with TRBD1. Per germline, CDR1 SGHDT and CDR2 YYEEEE. The trim removed 0 bases at V and 6 bases at J, leaving 10 bases unmatched. The CDR3 is 19 residues long. The CDR3 nucleotides read TGTGCCAGCAGCTTGGCCCCCGGGACAGGGGGCGGATCTAATTCACCCCTCCACTTT. As protein: CASSLAPGTGGGSNSPLHF.

This sequence joins TRBV14 and TRBJ1-3; D is unresolved. Germline-derived CDR1 and CDR2 are SGHDN and FVKESK. The CDR3 length is 16 residues. Trimming removed 4 bases from V and 3 bases from J, with 16 bases in between. The CDR3 loop is CASSPSPYIFGNTIYF. In DNA, the CDR3 is TGTGCCAGCAGCCCGAGCCCCTATATTTTTGGAAACACCATATATTTT.

The chain joins TRBV3-1 (or the pseudogene TRBV3-2) to TRBJ2-1, with D perhaps matching TRBD1 or TRBD2 (5 bases each). Germline-derived CDR1 and CDR2 are LGHDT and YNNKEL (reference sequence). This CDR3 has 15 amino acids. Trimming stripped 1 base from V and 6 bases from J, with 13 bases between. The CDR3 region is CASSQVLGAGNEQFF. For the CDR3, the DNA is TGTGCCAGCAGCCAAGTTCTCGGGGCCGGCAATGAGCAGTTCTTC.

The V gene is TRBV10-1, the J gene TRBJ1-1, with D uncertain. The CDR3 has 13 amino acids. Germline V gene data show CDR1 as WNHNN and CDR2 as SYGVQD (reference sequence). V lost 6 bases to trimming and J lost 1 base, with 9 bases between them. The CDR3 is CASSVDWNTEAFF. The CDR3 DNA reads as TGCGCCAGCAGCGTGGACTGGAACACTGAAGCTTTCTTT.

The V gene is TRBV2, the J gene TRBJ2-5; 7 bases match TRBD1. The length of the CDR3 is 13 residues. J was trimmed by 5 bases and V by 5 bases; bases with no gene match: 5. The germline V gene has CDR1 SNHLY and CDR2 FYNNEI. CDR3 region: CASSPGTAETQYF. The DNA of the CDR3 is TGTGCCAGCAGTCCCGGGACAGCGGAGACCCAGTACTTC.

The rearrangement uses TRBV11-1 and TRBJ1-1; TRBD1 matches at 8 bases. Germline assignment: CDR1 SGHAT and CDR2 FQDESV (reference sequence). V trimming: 3 bases; J trimming: 4 bases; junction bases outside the gene matches: 4. The CDR3 length is 14 residues. The CDR3, as DNA: TGTGCCAGCAGCTTCGACAGGGGCGCCACTGAAGCTTTCTTT. Translated: CASSFDRGATEAFF.

The chain combines TRBV4-2 with TRBJ1-1; D remains ambiguous. The CDR3 consists of 14 residues. Trimming removed 0 bases from V and 4 bases from J, with 9 bases in between. Germline CDR1 LGHNA, CDR2 YNFKEQ. The CDR3 sequence is CASSQEWGSTEAFF. The CDR3 DNA reads TGTGCCAGCAGCCAAGAGTGGGGTAGCACTGAAGCTTTCTTT.

The V gene is TRBV14, the J gene TRBJ2-3, with unresolved D. The germline V gene has CDR1 SGHDN and CDR2 FVKESK. This CDR3 region has 12 residues. Trimming shortened V by 6 bases and J by 6 bases, and 10 bases separated the two germline ends. The CDR3 reads CASSRFLDTQYF. The CDR3 nucleotides are TGTGCCAGCAGTCGTTTTCTTGATACGCAGTATTTT.

The chain uses TRBV7-9 and TRBJ1-1; 7 bases fit TRBD1. Germline V gene data show CDR1 as SEHNR and CDR2 as FQNEAQ (reference sequence). The V and J ends lost 2 bases and 7 bases, in that order; junction bases with no gene match: 4. This CDR3 contains 13 residues. The CDR3 spells CASSLLTGLEAFF. Here the CDR3 DNA reads TGTGCCAGCAGCTTACTGACAGGGCTTGAAGCTTTCTTT.

The V gene is TRBV6-6, the J gene TRBJ2-1; 8 bases line up with TRBD1. The V and J ends lost 8 bases and 9 bases, in that order; junction bases with no gene match: 12. The CDR3 loop spans 14 amino acids. Per the germline V gene, CDR1 is MNHNY and CDR2 is SVGAGI (reference sequence). In DNA form, the CDR3 reads TGTGCCAGCTCCCTACCCCAGGGGGCGGGTGAGCAGTTCTTC. Translated, it gives CASSLPQGAGEQFF.

This clone was counted a single time. This chain uses TRBV18 with TRBJ2-3, with TRBD2 matching over 11 bases. Germline V gene data show CDR1 as KGHSH and CDR2 as LQKENI. The CDR3 has 16 residues. The ends lost 1 base at V and 2 bases at J; junction bases unmatched: 2. The CDR3 sequence is CASSPRSGGATDTQYF. Written as DNA, the CDR3 is TGTGCCAGCTCACCACGTAGCGGGGGGGCCACAGATACGCAGTATTTT.

V and J are TRBV18 and TRBJ1-2, with a possible D match to TRBD1 (5 bases). The germline gives CDR1 KGHSH, CDR2 LQKENI. The CDR3 loop spans 14 amino acids. V gave up 5 bases and J gave up 0 bases, with 10 bases separating them. The chain's CDR3 is CASSTGVSNYGYTF. The CDR3 nucleotides are TGTGCCAGCTCAACGGGGGTCTCTAACTATGGCTACACCTTC.

This chain connects TRBV14 to TRBJ1-2; D not resolved. The CDR3 runs to 16 residues. CDR1 and CDR2 from the germline V gene are SGHDN and FVKESK. V shed 1 base and J shed 4 bases, with 16 bases lying between them. CDR3 residues: CASSQGLGLTIYGYTF. In DNA, the CDR3 is TGTGCCAGCAGCCAAGGGCTCGGGCTGACCATCTATGGCTACACCTTC. Based on the CDR3 plus reference TRBV14 and TRBJ1-2, the full variable domain is EAGVTQFPSHSVIEKGQTVTLRCDPISGHDNLYWYRRVMGKEIKFLLHFVKESKQDESGMPNNRFLAERTGGTYSTLKVQPAELEDSGVYFCASSQGLGLTIYGYTFGSGTRLTVV.